This T cell receptor beta chain was obtained from a study of T cells in Graves' hyperthyroidism and ophthalmopathy. Subjects with ophthalmopathy showed a Clinical Activity Score no lower than 3, a NOSPECS grade no lower than 4, and a duration shorter than 3 months. TCR beta CDR3 sequences were amplified from RNA transcripts. HTBI primers drove first-round RT-PCR of the TCR CDR3. TCRdb itself ran the multiplex PCR reads through MiXCR, one entry per CDR3 protein. The table shows 490,000 or so distinct CDR3 sequences, with around 15% occurring only once. CDR3 size: 10 residues. CDR1 is SQVTM and CDR2 is ANQGSEA in the germline V gene. With 5 bases removed from V and 3 bases from J, the gap between germline ends came to 4 bases. Points on this clonotype: Its antigen is undetermined.

Points from the study as a whole: Blood also carried most thyroid clonotypes expanded above 0.001.

V and J are TRBV29-1 and TRBJ2-5, with D unresolved. The sequencing input was blood. The sequence was collected from a woman in her 30s with Graves' ophthalmopathy. Written as DNA, the CDR3 is TGCAGCGTTCTAAAAGAGACCCAGTACTTC. This codes for CSVLKETQYF.